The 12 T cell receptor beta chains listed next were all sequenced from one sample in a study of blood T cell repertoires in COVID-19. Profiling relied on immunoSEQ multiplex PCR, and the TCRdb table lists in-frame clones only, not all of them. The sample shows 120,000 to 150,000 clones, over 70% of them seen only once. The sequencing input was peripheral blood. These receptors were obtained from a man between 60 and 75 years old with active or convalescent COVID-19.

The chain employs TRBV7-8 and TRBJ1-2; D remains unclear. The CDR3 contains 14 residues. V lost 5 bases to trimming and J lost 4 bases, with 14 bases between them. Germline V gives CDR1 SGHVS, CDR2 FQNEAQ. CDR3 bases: TGTGCCAGCAGCCCCGAAGGCTGGAGCTATGGCTACACCTTC. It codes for CASSPEGWSYGYTF.

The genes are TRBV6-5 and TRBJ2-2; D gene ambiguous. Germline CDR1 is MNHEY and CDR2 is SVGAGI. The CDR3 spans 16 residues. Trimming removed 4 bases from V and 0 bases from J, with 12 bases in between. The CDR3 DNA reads TGTGCCAGCAGTTCTGCTTACTTCGCGAACACCGGGGAGCTGTTTTTT. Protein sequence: CASSSAYFANTGELFF.

The CDR3 here is CASSLWRLGTATYEQYF. The CDR3 DNA reads as TGTGCCAGCAGTTTATGGCGCCTCGGGACAGCTACCTACGAGCAGTACTTC. The J gene is TRBJ2-7, the V gene TRBV28; 7 bases agree with TRBD1. The CDR3 runs 17 residues. Germline-derived CDR1 and CDR2 are MDHEN and SYDVKM. V was pared by 0 bases and J by 2 bases, with 10 bases of the junction left unmatched.

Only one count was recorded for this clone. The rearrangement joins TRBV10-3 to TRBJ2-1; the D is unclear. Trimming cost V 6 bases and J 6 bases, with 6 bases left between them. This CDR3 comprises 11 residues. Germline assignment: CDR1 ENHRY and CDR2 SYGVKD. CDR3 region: CAISNSNEQFF. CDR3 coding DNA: TGTGCCATCAGCAACAGCAATGAGCAGTTCTTC.

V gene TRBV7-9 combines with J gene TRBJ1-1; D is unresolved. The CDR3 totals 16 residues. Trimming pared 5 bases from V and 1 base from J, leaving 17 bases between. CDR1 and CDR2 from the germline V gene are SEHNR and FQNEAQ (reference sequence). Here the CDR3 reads CASSRRTGWGNTEAFF. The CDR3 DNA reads TGTGCCAGCAGCCGCCGGACTGGCTGGGGGAACACTGAAGCTTTCTTT.

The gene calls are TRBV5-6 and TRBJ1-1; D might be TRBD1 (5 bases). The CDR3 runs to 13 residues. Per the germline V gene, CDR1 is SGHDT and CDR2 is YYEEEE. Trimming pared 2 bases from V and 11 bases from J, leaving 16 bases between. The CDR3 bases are TGTGCCAGCAGCTTCACAGGCAGATTGGGGGCTTTCTTT. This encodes CASSFTGRLGAFF.

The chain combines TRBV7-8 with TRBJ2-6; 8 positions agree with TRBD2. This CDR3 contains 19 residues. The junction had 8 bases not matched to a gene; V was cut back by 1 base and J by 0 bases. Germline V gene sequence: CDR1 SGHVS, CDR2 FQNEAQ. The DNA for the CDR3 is TGTGCCAGCAGCTTAGGGGCGACTAGCGTATTCTCTGGGGCCAACGTCCTGACTTTC. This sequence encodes CASSLGATSVFSGANVLTF.

The chain's CDR3 is CASSPTGKGASNEKLFF. For the CDR3, the DNA is TGTGCCAGCAGTCCTACAGGGAAGGGAGCGTCTAATGAAAAACTGTTTTTT. This rearrangement joins TRBV28 to TRBJ1-4, with TRBD1 as a possible D gene (6 bases). Trimming took 5 bases from V and 3 from J, leaving 19 bases between them. The CDR3 sequence is 17 residues long. Looked up from germline, CDR1 is MDHEN and CDR2 is SYDVKM. Combining the CDR3 with reference TRBV28 and TRBJ1-4 gives the whole variable domain DVKVTQSSRYLVKRTGEKVFLECVQDMDHENMFWYRQDPGLGLRLIYFSYDVKMKEKGDIPEGYSVSREKKERFSLILESASTNQTSMYLCASSPTGKGASNEKLFFGSGTQLSVL.

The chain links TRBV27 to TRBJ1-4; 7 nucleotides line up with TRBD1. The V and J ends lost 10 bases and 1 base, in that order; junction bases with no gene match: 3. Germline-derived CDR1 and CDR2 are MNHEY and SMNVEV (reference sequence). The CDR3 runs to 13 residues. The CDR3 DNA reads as TGTGCCACACAGGGGTTAACTAATGAAAAACTGTTTTTT. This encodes CATQGLTNEKLFF.

The CDR3 DNA is TGTGCCAGCAGCACACAGACAGGGGCTGGAAACACCATATATTTT. It is translated as CASSTQTGAGNTIYF. The V gene is TRBV7-2, the J gene TRBJ1-3; 8 bases agree with TRBD1. This CDR3 has 15 amino acids. V was pared by 5 bases and J by 2 bases, with 5 bases of the junction left unmatched. Germline CDR1 SGHTA, CDR2 FQGNSA.

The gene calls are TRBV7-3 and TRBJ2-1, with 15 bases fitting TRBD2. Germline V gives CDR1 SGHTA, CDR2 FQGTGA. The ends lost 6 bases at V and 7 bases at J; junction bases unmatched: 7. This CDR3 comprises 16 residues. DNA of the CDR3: TGTGCCAGCAGTGCCGGGACTAGCGGGAGGCGTAATGAGCAGTTCTTC. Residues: CASSAGTSGRRNEQFF.

The CDR3, as DNA: TGTGCCAGCAGCCAAGATAGAGACTATGGCTACACCTTC. It specifies CASSQDRDYGYTF. V and J are TRBV14 and TRBJ1-2, with D unclear. This CDR3 has 13 amino acids. Germline CDR1 reads SGHDN; CDR2 reads FVKESK. Trimming stripped 0 bases from V and 3 bases from J, with 5 bases between.